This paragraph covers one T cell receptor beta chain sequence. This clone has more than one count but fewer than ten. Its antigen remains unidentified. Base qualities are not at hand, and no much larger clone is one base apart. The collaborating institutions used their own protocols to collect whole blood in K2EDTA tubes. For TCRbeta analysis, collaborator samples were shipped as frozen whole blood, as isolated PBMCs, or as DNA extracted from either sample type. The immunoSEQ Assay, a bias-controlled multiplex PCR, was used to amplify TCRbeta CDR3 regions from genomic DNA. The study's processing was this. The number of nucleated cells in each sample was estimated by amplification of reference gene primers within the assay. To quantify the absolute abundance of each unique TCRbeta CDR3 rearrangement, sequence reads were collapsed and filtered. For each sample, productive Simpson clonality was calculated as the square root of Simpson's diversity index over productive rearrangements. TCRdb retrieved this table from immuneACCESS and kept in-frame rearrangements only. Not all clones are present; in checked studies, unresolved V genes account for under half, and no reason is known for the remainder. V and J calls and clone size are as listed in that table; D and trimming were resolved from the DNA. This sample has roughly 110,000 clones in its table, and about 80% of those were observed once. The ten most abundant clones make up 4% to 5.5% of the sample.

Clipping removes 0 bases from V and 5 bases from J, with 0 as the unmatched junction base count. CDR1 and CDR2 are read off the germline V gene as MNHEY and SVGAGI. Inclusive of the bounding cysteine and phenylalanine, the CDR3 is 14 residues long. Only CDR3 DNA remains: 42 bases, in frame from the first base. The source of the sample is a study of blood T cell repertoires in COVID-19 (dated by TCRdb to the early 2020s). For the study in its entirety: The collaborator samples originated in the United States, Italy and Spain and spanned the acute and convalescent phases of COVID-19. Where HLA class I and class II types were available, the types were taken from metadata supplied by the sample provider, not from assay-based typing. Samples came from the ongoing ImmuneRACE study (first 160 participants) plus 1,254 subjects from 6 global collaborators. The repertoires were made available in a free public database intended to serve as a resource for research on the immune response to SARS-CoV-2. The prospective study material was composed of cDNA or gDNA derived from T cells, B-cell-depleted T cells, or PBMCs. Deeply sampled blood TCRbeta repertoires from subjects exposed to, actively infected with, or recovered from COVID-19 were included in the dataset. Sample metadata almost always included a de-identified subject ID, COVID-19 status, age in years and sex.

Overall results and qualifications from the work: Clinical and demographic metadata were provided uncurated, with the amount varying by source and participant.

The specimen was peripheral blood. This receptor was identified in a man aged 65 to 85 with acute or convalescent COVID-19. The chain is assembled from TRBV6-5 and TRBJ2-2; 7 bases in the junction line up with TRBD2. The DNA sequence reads TGTGCCAGCAGTTACTCTAGCGGGACCGGGGAGCTGTTTTTT. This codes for CASSYSSGTGELFF.